Described below is a single TCR beta chain sequence and its context. Its matching antigen is unknown. This CDR3 contains 10 residues. V dropped 6 bases and J dropped 10 bases, with 12 bases sitting between them. The germline V gene has CDR1 DFQATT and CDR2 SNEGSKA (reference sequence). Through a sample-barcoded 5' primer and a J-beta primer mix, a second PCR was run for roughly 6 to 11 cycles. From the 5' RACE reads, TCRdb called clonotypes with MiXCR, one entry per CDR3 protein. The repertoire holds 700,000 or so distinct CDR3 sequences, with over 20% as singletons. This sample was taken from a study of blood T cells in healthy people across ages. Study conclusions and caveats: TCR beta diversity per million T cells fell roughly linearly with age.

The TCR originated in a man in his 70s in good health. What was sequenced was blood. This chain links TRBV20-1 with TRBJ1-1; no clear D gene. CDR3 nucleotide sequence: TGCAGTGCGGTGACACGTGGAGCTTTCTTT. It encodes CSAVTRGAFF.